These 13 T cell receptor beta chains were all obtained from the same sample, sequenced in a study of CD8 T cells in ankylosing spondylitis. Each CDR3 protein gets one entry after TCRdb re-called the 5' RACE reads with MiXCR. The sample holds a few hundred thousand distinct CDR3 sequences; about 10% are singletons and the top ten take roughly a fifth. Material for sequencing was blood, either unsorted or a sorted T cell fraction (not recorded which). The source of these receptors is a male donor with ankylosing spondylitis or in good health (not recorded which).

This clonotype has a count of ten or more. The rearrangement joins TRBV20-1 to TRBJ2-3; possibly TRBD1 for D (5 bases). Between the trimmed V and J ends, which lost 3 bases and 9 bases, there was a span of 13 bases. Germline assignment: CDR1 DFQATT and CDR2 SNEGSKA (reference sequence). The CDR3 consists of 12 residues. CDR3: CSASLASGTQYF. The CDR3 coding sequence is TGCAGTGCTAGCTTAGCTTCAGGGACGCAGTATTTT.

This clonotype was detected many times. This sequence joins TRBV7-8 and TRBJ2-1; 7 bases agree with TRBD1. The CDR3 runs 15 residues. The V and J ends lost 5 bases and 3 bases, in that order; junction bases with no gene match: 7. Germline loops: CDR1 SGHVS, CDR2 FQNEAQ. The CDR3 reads CASSLTGAGYNEQFF. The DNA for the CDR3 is TGTGCCAGCAGCCTTACAGGGGCGGGCTACAATGAGCAGTTCTTC.

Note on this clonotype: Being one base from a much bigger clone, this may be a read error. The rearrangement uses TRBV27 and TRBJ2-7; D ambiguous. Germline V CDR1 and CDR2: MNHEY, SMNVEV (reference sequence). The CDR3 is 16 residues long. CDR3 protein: CTSSLSLPVFTYEQYF. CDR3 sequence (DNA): TGTACCAGCAGTTTATCGCTTCCGGTATTTACCTACGAGCAGTACTTC.

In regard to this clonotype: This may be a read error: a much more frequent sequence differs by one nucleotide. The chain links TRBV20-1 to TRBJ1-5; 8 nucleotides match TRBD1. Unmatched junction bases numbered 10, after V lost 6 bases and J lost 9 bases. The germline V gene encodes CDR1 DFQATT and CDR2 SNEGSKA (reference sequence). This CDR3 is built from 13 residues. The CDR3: CSAVTDRGGPQHF. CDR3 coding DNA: TGCAGTGCCGTCACCGACAGGGGTGGGCCCCAGCATTTT.

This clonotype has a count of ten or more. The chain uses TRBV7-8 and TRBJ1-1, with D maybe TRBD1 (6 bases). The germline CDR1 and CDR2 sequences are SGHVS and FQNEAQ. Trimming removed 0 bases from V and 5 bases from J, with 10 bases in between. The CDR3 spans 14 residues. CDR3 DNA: TGTGCCAGCAGCTTAGCGCAGGGGTCTACTGAAGCTTTCTTT. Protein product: CASSLAQGSTEAFF.

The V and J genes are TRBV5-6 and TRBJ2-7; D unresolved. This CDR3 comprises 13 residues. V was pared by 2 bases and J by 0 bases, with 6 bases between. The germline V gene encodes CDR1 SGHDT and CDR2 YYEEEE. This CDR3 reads CASSFPNSYEQYF. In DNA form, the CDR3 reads TGTGCCAGCAGCTTCCCCAACTCCTACGAGCAGTACTTC.

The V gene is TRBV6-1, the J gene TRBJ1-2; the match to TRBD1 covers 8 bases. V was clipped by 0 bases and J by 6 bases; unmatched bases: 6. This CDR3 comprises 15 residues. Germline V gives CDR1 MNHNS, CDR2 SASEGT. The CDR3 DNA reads TGTGCCAGCAGTGAAGCGGGTCAGGGGGCCGATGGCTACACCTTC. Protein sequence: CASSEAGQGADGYTF.

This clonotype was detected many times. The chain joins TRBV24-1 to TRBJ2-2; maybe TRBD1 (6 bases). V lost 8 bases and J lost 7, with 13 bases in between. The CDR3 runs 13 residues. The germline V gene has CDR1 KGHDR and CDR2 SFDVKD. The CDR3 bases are TGTGCCACCACCGCCAGGGGAAGCGGGGAGCTGTTTTTT. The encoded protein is CATTARGSGELFF.

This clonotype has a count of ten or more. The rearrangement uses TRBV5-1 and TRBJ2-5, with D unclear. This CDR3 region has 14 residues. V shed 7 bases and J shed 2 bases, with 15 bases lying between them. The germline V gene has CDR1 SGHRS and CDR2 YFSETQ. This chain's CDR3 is CASSQGGFQETQYF. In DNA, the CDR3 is TGCGCCAGCTCCCAAGGCGGCTTTCAAGAGACCCAGTACTTC.

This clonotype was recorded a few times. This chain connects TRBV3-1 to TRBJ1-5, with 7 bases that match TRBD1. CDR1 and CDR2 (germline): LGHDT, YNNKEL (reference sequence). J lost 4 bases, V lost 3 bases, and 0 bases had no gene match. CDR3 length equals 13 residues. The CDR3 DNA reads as TGTGCCAGCAGCCAGGGACAGAATCAGCCCCAGCATTTT. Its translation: CASSQGQNQPQHF.

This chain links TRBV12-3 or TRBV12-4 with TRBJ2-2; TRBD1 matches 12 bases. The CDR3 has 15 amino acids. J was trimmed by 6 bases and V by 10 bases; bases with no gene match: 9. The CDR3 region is CATRSRDRGPGELFF. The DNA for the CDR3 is TGTGCCACCAGGTCCCGGGACAGGGGGCCCGGGGAGCTGTTTTTT.

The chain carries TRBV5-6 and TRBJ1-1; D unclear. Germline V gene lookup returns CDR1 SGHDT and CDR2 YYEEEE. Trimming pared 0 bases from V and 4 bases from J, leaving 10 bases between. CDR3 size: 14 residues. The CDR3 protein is CASSLDARGTEAFF. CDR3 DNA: TGTGCCAGCAGCTTGGATGCGCGGGGCACTGAAGCTTTCTTT.

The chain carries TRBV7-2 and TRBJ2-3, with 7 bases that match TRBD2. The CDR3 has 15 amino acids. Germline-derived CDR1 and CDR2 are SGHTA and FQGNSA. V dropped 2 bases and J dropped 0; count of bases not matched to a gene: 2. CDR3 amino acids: CASSLSRGSTDTQYF. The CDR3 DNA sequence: TGTGCCAGCAGCTTATCGCGGGGGAGCACAGATACGCAGTATTTT.